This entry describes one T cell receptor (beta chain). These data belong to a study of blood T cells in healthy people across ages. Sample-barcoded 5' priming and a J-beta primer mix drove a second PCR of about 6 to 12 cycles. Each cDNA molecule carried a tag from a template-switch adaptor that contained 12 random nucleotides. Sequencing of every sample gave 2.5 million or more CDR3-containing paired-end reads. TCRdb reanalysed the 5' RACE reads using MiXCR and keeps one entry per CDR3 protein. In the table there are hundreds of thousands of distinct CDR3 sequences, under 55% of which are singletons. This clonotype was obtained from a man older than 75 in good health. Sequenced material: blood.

The CDR3 loop is CASSPSGTGGTEAFF. The CDR3 bases are TGCGCCAGCAGCCCCTCCGGGACAGGGGGCACTGAAGCTTTCTTT. The gene calls are TRBV5-1 and TRBJ1-1; 11 nucleotides agree with TRBD1. V was pared by 4 bases and J by 4 bases, with 6 bases of the junction left unmatched. This CDR3 is 15 amino acids long. Looked up from germline, CDR1 is SGHRS and CDR2 is YFSETQ.